Below, 13 T cell receptor beta chains from the same sample are listed, as sequenced in a study of regulatory T cells in long-lasting Graves disease. Time point: newly diagnosed GD, antithyroid drugs for less than 3 months. After RNA was extracted from PBMCs, the TCR library was made from it. The authors built TCR beta libraries using iRepertoire HTBI primers and Arm-PCR of CDR3 regions. TCRdb redid the calling of the multiplex PCR reads with MiXCR, one entry per CDR3 protein. Found here are 200,000 to 250,000 distinct CDR3 sequences, 20% of them singletons; the top ten hold around 13%. Source: peripheral blood mononuclear cells (PBMCs), taken at new diagnosis, from a patient treated with antithyroid drugs. Source of these receptors: a female donor with Graves disease.

CDR3 DNA: TGTGCCAGCGCAACTTCCTACGAGCAGTACTTC. This gives the protein CASATSYEQYF. The V gene is TRBV6-2 or TRBV6-3, the J gene TRBJ2-7; D uncertain. CDR1 and CDR2 from the germline V gene are MNHEY and SVGEGT. The V end lost 8 bases, the J end lost 1 base, and 6 bases lay between the germline ends. This CDR3 has 11 amino acids.

About this clonotype itself: It is likely a read error: a sequence one base away is far more abundant. This rearrangement joins TRBV7-2 to TRBJ1-3; D is undetermined. Germline V gene sequence: CDR1 SGHTA, CDR2 FQGNSA. V dropped 3 bases and J dropped 0 bases, with 12 bases sitting between them. The CDR3 runs 16 residues. The CDR3 region has the DNA TGTGCCAGCAGCTTCAACCCAGCTGTCTCTGGAAACACCATATATTTT. This translates into CASSFNPAVSGNTIYF.

Note on this clonotype: This may stem from a read error, because a much larger clone lies one nucleotide away. The chain links TRBV5-1 to TRBJ2-1, with D tentatively TRBD1 (5 bases). V shed 4 bases and J shed 9 bases, with 20 bases lying between them. Germline values: CDR1 SGHRS, CDR2 YFSETQ. The CDR3 sequence is 15 residues long. In DNA form, the CDR3 reads TGCGCCAGCAGCCCCGGGCTGGCGAATGACAGTGAGCAGTTCTTC. It yields the protein CASSPGLANDSEQFF. The variable domain in full, with the rest retrieved from reference TRBV5-1 and TRBJ2-1, is KAGVTQTPRYLIKTRGQQVTLSCSPISGHRSVSWYQQTPGQGLQFLFEYFSETQRNKGNFPGRFSGRQFSNSRSEMNVSTLELGDSALYLCASSPGLANDSEQFFGPGTRLTVL.

This clonotype has a count of ten or more. The V call is TRBV12-3 or TRBV12-4, the J call TRBJ2-1; D unclear. Trimming removed 3 bases at V and 9 bases at J, with 9 bases between. This CDR3 is built from 12 residues. The CDR3 loop reads CASSFSSSEQFF. The CDR3 bases are TGTGCCAGCAGTTTCTCGAGTAGTGAGCAGTTCTTC.

This clonotype was counted many times. The gene calls are TRBV7-8 and TRBJ2-5; a possible D gene is TRBD2 (5 bases). CDR3 length equals 14 residues. Germline V gene data show CDR1 as SGHVS and CDR2 as FQNEAQ. The V end lost 2 bases, the J end lost 5 bases, and 12 bases lay between the germline ends. CDR3 bases: TGTGCCAGCAGCTTAAGTCATGGCGGGGAGACCCAGTACTTC. This gives the protein CASSLSHGGETQYF.

Worth noting for this clonotype: It is unclear where the CDR3 begins or ends on the DNA, so no DNA is shown, and the CDR3 is as TCRdb lists it. The chain employs TRBV7-2 and TRBJ2-5; the D call of TRBD1 is as the table states it, not checked on the DNA. The CDR3 length equals 21 residues, ends included. Per germline, CDR1 SGHTA and CDR2 FQGNSA. CDR3 loop: CASSIYLCSVAGTEGRETQYF.

The table lists this clonotype with many counts. V usage is TRBV6-2 or TRBV6-3 and J usage is TRBJ2-3, with 7 bases that match TRBD1. From germline, CDR1 is MNHEY and CDR2 SVGEGT. V gave up 6 bases and J gave up 2 bases; unmatched junction bases: 5. This CDR3 comprises 14 residues. Here the CDR3 DNA reads TGTGCCAGCAGGAAGGGACAGACCACAGATACGCAGTATTTT. Protein sequence: CASRKGQTTDTQYF.

This clonotype was detected ten times or more. The V and J genes are TRBV20-1 and TRBJ2-2, with D maybe TRBD2 (6 bases). CDR1 and CDR2 from the germline V gene are DFQATT and SNEGSKA (reference sequence). CDR3 length equals 15 residues. V was clipped by 1 base and J by 4 bases, with 13 bases between them. CDR3 protein: CSARVGGGATGELFF. The CDR3 DNA is TGCAGTGCTAGAGTCGGGGGAGGAGCCACCGGGGAGCTGTTTTTT.

J is TRBJ1-2 and V is TRBV9; D remains unclear. V was clipped by 0 bases and J by 4 bases, with 4 bases between them. This CDR3 contains 12 residues. Germline lookup yields CDR1 SGDLS and CDR2 YYNGEE. The CDR3 sequence is CASSVDGYGYTF. The CDR3, as DNA: TGTGCCAGCAGCGTAGACGGCTATGGCTACACCTTC.

This clonotype was seen at least ten times. The chain links TRBV19 to TRBJ2-4; D unclear. Germline lookup yields CDR1 LNHDA and CDR2 SQIVND (reference sequence). The CDR3 consists of 13 residues. The V and J ends lost 7 bases and 6 bases respectively, with 13 bases between them. CDR3 sequence reads: CASNPGRLNIQYF. The DNA for the CDR3 is TGTGCCAGTAACCCTGGACGGTTAAACATTCAGTACTTC.

This clonotype was counted ten times or more. The chain recombines TRBV7-9 with TRBJ2-1; TRBD2 matches at 8 bases. The germline gives CDR1 SEHNR, CDR2 FQNEAQ (reference sequence). V was pared by 5 bases and J by 8 bases, with 8 bases of the junction left unmatched. The CDR3 loop spans 14 amino acids. The CDR3 DNA follows: TGTGCCAGCAGCCCTCGGGGGGGCGTCGATGAGCAGTTCTTC. This translates into CASSPRGGVDEQFF.

The V gene is TRBV7-9, the J gene TRBJ1-5; D is undetermined. Germline CDR1 and CDR2: SEHNR and FQNEAQ (reference sequence). V was trimmed by 3 bases and J by 5 bases, leaving 8 bases between them. The CDR3 extends over 13 amino acids. CDR3 coding DNA: TGTGCCAGCAGCTTGAGGGAATATCAGCCCCAGCATTTT. It yields the protein CASSLREYQPQHF.

This clonotype occurred a few times. This CDR3 is missing its conserved last phenylalanine or tryptophan, likely due to a read error. The chain uses TRBV27 and TRBJ2-7; TRBD2 aligns across 7 bases. Germline V gene sequence: CDR1 MNHEY, CDR2 SMNVEV (reference sequence). This CDR3 has 12 amino acids. V was clipped by 5 bases and J by 9 bases; unmatched bases: 7. Here the CDR3 reads CASSPASGGQYL. The CDR3 region has the DNA TGTGCCAGCAGTCCCGCTTCGGGAGGGCAGTACCTC.